Below, one T cell receptor beta chain is given with its context. Its antigen is still unknown. The CDR3 has 19 amino acids. These data originate in a study of cytomegalovirus exposure and HLA in healthy donors. The overall study: Within an early data release were tens of millions of unique TCRs drawn from HLA-typed donors.

The study, taken as a whole, reports: TCR beta sequences reportedly predicted the HLA-A and HLA-B alleles of most subjects accurately.

Primers included in the PCR were 60 Vbeta and 13 Jbeta primers. Clones were sequenced by immunoSEQ multiplex PCR, and TCRdb holds only the in-frame ones, with some missing. The top ten clones hold roughly 9% of a sample with over 100,000 clones, roughly 68% of them seen once. The specimen sequenced was PBMCs. The receptor was isolated from a man under 40 in good health and CMV-seropositive. J is TRBJ2-7 and V is TRBV12-2; the table calls TRBD2, which could not be checked here. TRBV12-2 is described as a pseudogene. The CDR3 bases are TGTGCAAGTCGCGCCCGACTAGCGGGAGAAAATTGTCAATCCTACGAGCAGTACGTC. Its protein product is CASRARLAGENCQSYEQYV.